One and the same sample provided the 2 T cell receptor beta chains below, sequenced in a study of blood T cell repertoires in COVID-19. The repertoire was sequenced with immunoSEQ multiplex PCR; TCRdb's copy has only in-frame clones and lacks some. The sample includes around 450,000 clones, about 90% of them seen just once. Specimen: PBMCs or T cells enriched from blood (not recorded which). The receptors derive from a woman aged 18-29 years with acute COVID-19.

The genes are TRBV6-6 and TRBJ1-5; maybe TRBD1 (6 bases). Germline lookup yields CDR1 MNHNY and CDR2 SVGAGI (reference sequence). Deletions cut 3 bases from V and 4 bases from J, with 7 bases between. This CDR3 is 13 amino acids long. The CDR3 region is CASSYTGNQPQHF. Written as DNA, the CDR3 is TGTGCCAGCAGTTATACAGGGAATCAGCCCCAGCATTTT.

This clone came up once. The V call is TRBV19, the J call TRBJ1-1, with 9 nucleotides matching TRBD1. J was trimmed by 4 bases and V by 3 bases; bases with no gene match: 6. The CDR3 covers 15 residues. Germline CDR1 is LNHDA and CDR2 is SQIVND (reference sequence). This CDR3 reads CASSIRGQGGTEAFF. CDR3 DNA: TGTGCCAGTAGTATCCGGGGACAGGGCGGCACTGAAGCTTTCTTT.